This T cell receptor beta chain originates from a study of shared clonotypes between healthy human individuals. The CDR3 runs to 16 residues. CDR1 and CDR2 from the germline V gene are MRHNA and SNTAGT. V was cut by 0 bases and J by 6 bases, with 17 bases left in between. Several immunoSEQ plates held equal portions of the genomic DNA taken from each subset. Input per replicate PCR of unsorted PBMC was 300 ng DNA, corresponding to tens of thousands of T cell genomes. The assay was immunoSEQ multiplex PCR, and TCRdb's table has in-frame clones only and misses some. This table has hundreds of thousands of clones, roughly 79% appearing once.

The chain uses TRBV6-4 and TRBJ1-2; TRBD1 might be the D (5 bases). The specimen sequenced was PBMCs. This TCR was sampled from a woman aged 40 to 50 in good health. Some clones in this sample may be carry-over from other donors' samples. The CDR3: CASSDSFESQVDGYTF. CDR3 nucleotide sequence: TGTGCCAGCAGTGACTCTTTCGAATCACAGGTCGATGGCTACACCTTC.